Listed below are T cell receptor beta chains from one sample, sequenced in a study of T cells in Graves' hyperthyroidism and ophthalmopathy. TCRdb ran MiXCR on the multiplex PCR reads and lists one entry per CDR3 protein. The sample has about 740,000 distinct CDR3 sequences; 13% to 15% are singletons. Specimen: blood. The origin of the receptors is a woman between 18 and 30 years old with Graves' hyperthyroidism. The CDR3 runs from the conserved cysteine through the conserved F or W. Fields, in order: J gene, CDR3 length, V gene, CDR3 protein.

>TRBJ2-3|17|TRBV4-3
CASSQAVIGVRTDTQYF
>TRBJ2-7|16|TRBV3-1
CASSQDLATAHYEQYF
>TRBJ2-7|13|TRBV18
CASSPTATYEQYF
>TRBJ1-1|11|TRBV2
CASRAITEAFF
>TRBJ2-7|13|TRBV11-3
CASSSPDSYEQYF
>TRBJ2-1|11|TRBV6-1
CASSPSLEQFF
>TRBJ2-1|14|TRBV5-5
CASSLDRYYNEQFF
>TRBJ1-5|14|TRBV4-1
CASSPRQENQPQHF
>TRBJ2-5|12|TRBV2
CASKDFGGTQYF
>TRBJ2-1|11|TRBV30
CAWSGPNEQFF
>TRBJ2-5|15|TRBV11-1
CASSLGDWAQETQYF
>TRBJ2-2|13|TRBV19
CASELRFSGELFF
>TRBJ2-3|13|TRBV6-6
CASSYSLSNTQYF
>TRBJ2-2|15|TRBV20-1
CSARDPGLYTGELFF
>TRBJ2-1|17|TRBV5-1
CASSLPPLGLERDEQFF
>TRBJ2-1|14|TRBV5-6
CASSRGPPYNEQFF
>TRBJ2-7|16|TRBV28
CASSLRGLGDVNEQYF
>TRBJ2-1|16|TRBV24-1
CATSDPGLAASNEQFF
>TRBJ2-7|12|TRBV27
CASSNRAYEQYF
>TRBJ1-2|16|TRBV19
CASSIDPGQGGIGYTF
>TRBJ2-3|15|TRBV30
CAWSVRLGSTDTQYF
>TRBJ2-7|13|TRBV27
CASSQGQGSEQYF
>TRBJ2-7|14|TRBV20-1
CSARRGSASYEQYF